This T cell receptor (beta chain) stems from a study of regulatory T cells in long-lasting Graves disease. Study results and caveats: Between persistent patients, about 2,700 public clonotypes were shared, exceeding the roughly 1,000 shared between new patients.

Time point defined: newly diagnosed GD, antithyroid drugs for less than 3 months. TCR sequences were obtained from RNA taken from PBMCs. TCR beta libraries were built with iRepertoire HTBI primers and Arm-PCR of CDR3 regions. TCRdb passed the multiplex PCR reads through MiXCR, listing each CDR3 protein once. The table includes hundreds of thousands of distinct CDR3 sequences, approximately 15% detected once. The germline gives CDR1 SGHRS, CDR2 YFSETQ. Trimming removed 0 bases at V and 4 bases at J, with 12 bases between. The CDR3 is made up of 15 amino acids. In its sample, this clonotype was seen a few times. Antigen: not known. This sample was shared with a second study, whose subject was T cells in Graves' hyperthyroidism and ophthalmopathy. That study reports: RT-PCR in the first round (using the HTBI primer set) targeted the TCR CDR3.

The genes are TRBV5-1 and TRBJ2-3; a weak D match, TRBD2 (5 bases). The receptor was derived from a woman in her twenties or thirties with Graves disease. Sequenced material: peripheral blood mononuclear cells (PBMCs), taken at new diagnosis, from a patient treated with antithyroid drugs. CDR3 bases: TGCGCCAGCAGCTTGGCCGGGGTGAGCCCAGATACGCAGTATTTT. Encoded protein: CASSLAGVSPDTQYF.